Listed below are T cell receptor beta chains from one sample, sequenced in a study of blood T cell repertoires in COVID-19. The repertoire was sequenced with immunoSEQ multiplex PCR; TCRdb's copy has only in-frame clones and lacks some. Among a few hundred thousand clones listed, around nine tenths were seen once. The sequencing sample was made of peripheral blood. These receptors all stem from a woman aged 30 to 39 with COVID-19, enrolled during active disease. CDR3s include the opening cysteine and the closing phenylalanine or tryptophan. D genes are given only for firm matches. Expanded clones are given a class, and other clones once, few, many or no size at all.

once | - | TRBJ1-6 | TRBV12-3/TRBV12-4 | CASSFEGISPLHF | TGTGCCAGCAGTTTTGAGGGAATCTCACCCCTCCACTTT
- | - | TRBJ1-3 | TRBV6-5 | CASGSSPGNTIYF | TGTGCCAGCGGGAGCTCTCCTGGAAACACCATATATTTT
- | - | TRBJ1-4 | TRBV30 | CAWSEREKLFF | TGTGCCTGGAGTGAACGGGAAAAACTGTTTTTT
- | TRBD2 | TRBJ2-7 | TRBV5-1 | CASSGGTSRFEQYF | TGCGCCAGCAGCGGCGGGACTAGCCGATTCGAGCAGTACTTC
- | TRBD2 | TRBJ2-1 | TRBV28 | CASSFHGTSSNEQFF | TGTGCCAGCAGTTTCCACGGGACTAGTAGCAATGAGCAGTTCTTC
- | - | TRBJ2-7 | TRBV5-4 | CASSLGREQYF | TGTGCCAGCAGCCTGGGGAGGGAGCAGTACTTC
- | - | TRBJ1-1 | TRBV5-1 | CASSSQARGGHAEAFF | TGCGCCAGCAGCTCCCAAGCGAGGGGGGGCCACGCTGAAGCTTTCTTT
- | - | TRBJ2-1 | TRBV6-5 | CASRSGQGLNNEQFF | TGTGCCAGCAGGTCGGGGCAGGGGTTGAACAATGAGCAGTTCTTC
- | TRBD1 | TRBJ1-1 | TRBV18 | CASSSLPSGTGNTEAFF | TGTGCCAGCTCAAGCCTTCCGTCCGGGACAGGGAACACTGAAGCTTTCTTT
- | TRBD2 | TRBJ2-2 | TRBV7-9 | CASSLARTSGTGELFF | TGTGCCAGCAGCCTCGCCCGGACTAGCGGCACCGGGGAGCTGTTTTTT
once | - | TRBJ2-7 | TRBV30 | CAWTRGGGGSYEQYF | TGTGCCTGGACCCGAGGCGGTGGCGGCTCCTACGAGCAGTACTTC
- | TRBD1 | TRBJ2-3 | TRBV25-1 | CASSGGPRQGHSDTQYF | TGTGCCAGCAGTGGCGGCCCTCGACAGGGGCACTCAGATACGCAGTATTTT
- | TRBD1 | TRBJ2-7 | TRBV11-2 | CASGTGASYEQYF | TGTGCCAGCGGGACAGGGGCTTCCTACGAGCAGTACTTC
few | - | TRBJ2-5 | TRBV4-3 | CASSQDVLARETQYF | TGCGCCAGCAGCCAAGATGTGCTAGCACGCGAGACCCAGTACTTC
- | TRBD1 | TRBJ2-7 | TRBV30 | CAWNGQGAGEQYF | TGTGCCTGGAATGGGCAGGGGGCCGGGGAGCAGTACTTC
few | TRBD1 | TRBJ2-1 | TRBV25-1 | CASSESRDREPYNEQFF | TGTGCCAGCAGTGAAAGCCGGGACAGGGAACCCTACAATGAGCAGTTCTTC
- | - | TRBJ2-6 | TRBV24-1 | CATSEGQSGANVLTF | TGTGCCACCAGTGAGGGGCAGTCTGGGGCCAACGTCCTGACTTTC
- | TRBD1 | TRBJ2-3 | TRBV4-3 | CASSRSLRDRRDTQYF | TGCGCCAGCAGCCGATCGTTACGGGACAGGAGGGATACGCAGTATTTT
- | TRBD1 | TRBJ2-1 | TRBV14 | CASSQDKGDRVYNEQFF | TGTGCCAGCAGCCAAGATAAAGGGGACAGGGTCTACAATGAGCAGTTCTTC
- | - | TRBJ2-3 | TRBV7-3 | CASSSFDSSDTQYF | TGTGCCAGCAGCTCCTTCGACAGCTCAGATACGCAGTATTTT
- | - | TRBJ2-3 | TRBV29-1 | CSVGRRSTDTQYF | TGCAGCGTTGGGAGACGGTCGACAGATACGCAGTATTTT
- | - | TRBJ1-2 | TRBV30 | CARSSGRGSILSYTF | TGTGCAAGGAGTAGTGGCAGGGGCTCCATTTTGAGCTACACCTTC
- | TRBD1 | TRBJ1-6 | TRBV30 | CAWGTGLGSPLHF | TGTGCCTGGGGGACAGGGTTGGGATCACCCCTCCACTTT
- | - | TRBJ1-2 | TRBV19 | CASSIVSPNYGYTF | TGTGCCAGTAGTATCGTTAGTCCCAACTATGGCTACACCTTC
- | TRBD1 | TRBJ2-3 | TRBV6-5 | CASSYSDRAHTDTQYF | TGTGCCAGCAGTTACTCGGACAGGGCACACACAGATACGCAGTATTTT
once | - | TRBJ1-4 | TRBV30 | CAWSRGVNEKLFF | TGTGCCTGGAGTCGGGGGGTTAATGAAAAACTGTTTTTT
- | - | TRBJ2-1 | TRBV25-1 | CASSESRTGTGHNEQFF | TGTGCCAGCAGTGAATCAAGGACCGGGACTGGCCACAATGAGCAGTTCTTC
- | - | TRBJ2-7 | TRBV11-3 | CASSPDSSYEQYF | TGTGCCAGCAGCCCAGACAGCTCCTACGAGCAGTACTTC
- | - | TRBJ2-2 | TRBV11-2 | CASSLRVGELFF | TGTGCCAGCAGCTTACGGGTAGGGGAGCTGTTTTTT
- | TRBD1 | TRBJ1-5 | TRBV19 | CASSTSPGTGGGQPQHF | TGTGCCAGTAGTACGAGTCCCGGGACAGGGGGTGGTCAGCCCCAGCATTTT
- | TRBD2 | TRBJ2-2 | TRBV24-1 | CATSDFSPLAGLSGELFF | TGTGCCACCAGTGATTTTTCCCCGCTAGCGGGATTGTCCGGGGAGCTGTTTTTT
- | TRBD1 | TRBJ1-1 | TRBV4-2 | CASSQRGQQKNTEAFF | TGTGCCAGCAGCCAAAGGGGACAGCAGAAGAACACTGAAGCTTTCTTT
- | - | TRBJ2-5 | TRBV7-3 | CASSPEPGSQETQYF | TGTGCCAGCAGCCCCGAACCGGGATCACAAGAGACCCAGTACTTC
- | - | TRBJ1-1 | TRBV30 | CAWTEPGRYTEAFF | TGTGCCTGGACCGAACCAGGGCGGTACACTGAAGCTTTCTTT
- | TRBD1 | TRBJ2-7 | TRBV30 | CAWGRQGHEQYF | TGTGCCTGGGGACGACAGGGGCACGAGCAGTACTTC
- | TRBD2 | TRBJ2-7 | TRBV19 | CASSIGREYYEQYF | TGTGCCAGTAGTATAGGGCGGGAGTACTACGAGCAGTACTTC
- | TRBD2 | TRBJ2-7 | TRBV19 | CASSTRTSGTYEQYF | TGTGCCAGTAGTACCCGGACTAGCGGAACCTACGAGCAGTACTTC
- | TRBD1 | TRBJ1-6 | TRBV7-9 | CASSLETGNNSPLHF | TGTGCCAGCAGCTTAGAGACAGGGAATAATTCACCCCTCCACTTT
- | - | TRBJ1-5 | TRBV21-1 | CASSKVMGGTGGDRQPQHF | TGTGCCAGCAGCAAAGTAATGGGCGGGACAGGGGGCGATCGGCAGCCCCAGCATTTT
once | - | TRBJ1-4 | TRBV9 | CASSVEAGIGEKLFF | TGTGCCAGCAGCGTAGAAGCAGGAATTGGTGAAAAACTGTTTTTT
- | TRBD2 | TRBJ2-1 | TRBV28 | CASSLLGLAGGVKSYNEQFF | TGTGCCAGCAGTTTGTTGGGACTAGCGGGAGGAGTTAAGTCCTACAATGAGCAGTTCTTC
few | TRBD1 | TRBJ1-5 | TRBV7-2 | CASSFLTGGNQPQHF | TGTGCCAGCAGCTTCCTGACAGGGGGGAATCAGCCCCAGCATTTT
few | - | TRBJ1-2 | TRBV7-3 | CASSLEGGYGYTF | TGTGCCAGCAGCCTCGAGGGTGGCTATGGCTACACCTTC
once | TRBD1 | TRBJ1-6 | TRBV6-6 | CASRQGANSPLHF | TGTGCCAGCAGACAGGGGGCGAATTCACCCCTCCACTTT
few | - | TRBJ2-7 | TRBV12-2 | CASRSLCARGPEQYF | TGTGCAAGTCGCTCTCTTTGTGCCAGGGGGCCGGAGCAGTACTTC
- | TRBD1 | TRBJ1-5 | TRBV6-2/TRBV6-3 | CASSYWGQGRRPQHF | TGTGCCAGCAGTTACTGGGGACAGGGGCGTAGGCCCCAGCATTTT